This entry describes one T cell receptor beta chain. There is no known antigen for this receptor. Per-base quality was not reported, and no clone a single base away is much larger than it. For commercial TCRB immunosequencing, 400 to 550 nanograms of biopsy DNA were submitted for each sample. Adaptive Biotechnology amplified the CDR3 regions from genomic DNA with a two-step multiplex PCR designed to control amplification bias. Primers for every V and J gene segment were used in the first PCR, and barcodes and Illumina adapters were added in the second PCR. CDR3 libraries were sequenced using an Illumina instrument. In the original analysis: Analysis combined the vendor-provided pipelines with custom analysis of raw data in R/Bioconductor under R version 3.3.0. Clonality, which ranges from 0 to 1, was calculated as the inverse of the normalised Shannon entropy across all productive clones. The repertoire share taken up by the top 100 clones defined high-frequency clones, and only clones that passed a 95% confidence test were kept. Repertoire diversity was measured with the Simpson index, and overlap between samples was measured with the Morisita-Horn index. TCRdb provides this immuneACCESS table in a form limited to in-frame rearrangements. Some clones are lacking; in checked studies, under half of them reflect an unresolved V gene, and why the rest are absent is not known. That table is the source of V, J and clone size, and D and trimming were worked out from the DNA. In all, the sample holds under 5,000 clones, and about four fifths of those were seen once. The ten top clones hold 22% of the sample.

The CDR3 runs 17 amino acids, cysteine and phenylalanine included. The DNA shown is the 51-base CDR3, in frame from base 1. This record belongs to a study of T cell repertoires in ileal Crohn's disease (dated by TCRdb to about 2019). For context, the study as a whole: At the time of surgery, 30% to 45% of patients were active smokers, and the median duration of disease was roughly eight years. Postoperative therapy was given to about half of the patients, with thiopurines administered to roughly twelve patients and anti-TNF agents administered to approximately 20 patients. A total of roughly 170 mucosal samples from around 60 patients were sequenced, collected from several sites on the surgical specimen as well as at postoperative endoscopy. Endoscopic postoperative recurrence was defined as a Rutgeerts score above i0. Every patient underwent surgery because of a complication, which was stricturing disease in around 60% and penetrating disease in roughly 40%. The study was conducted in parallel with a multicentre cohort built to find predictors of early endoscopic recurrence after ileocolonic resection. TCR repertoire analysis was performed in some 60 Crohn's disease patients drawn from a prospective multicentre cohort. Paper-wide results and their limitations: Endoscopic recurrence was linked to a higher percentage of high-frequency clones at surgery, and recurrence occurred in every patient whose clonality exceeded 26.8% (18/57). Compared with CD4 T cells, sorted CD8 T cells contained more high-frequency clones, which suggests that the mucosal expansions were mostly CD8. Only a subgroup of patients, of unstated size, had mucosal CD4 and CD8 T cells sorted and sequenced. Compared with non-smokers, patients who were active smokers at surgery showed a significantly higher proportion of clonal expansions (roughly 24% vs 19%, p=0.02).

Adults with ileal or ileocolonic Crohn's disease for whom ileocolonic resection was indicated were considered eligible. Before DNA extraction, whole ileal mucosal biopsies were kept frozen at -80 degrees C. Genomic DNA was extracted from frozen whole biopsies with a TRizol-based method and quantified on a NanoDrop 2000 spectrophotometer. This chain is built from TRBV12-2 and TRBJ2-3; whether TRBD2, the table's D call, matches the DNA was not checked. TRBV12-2 is marked as a pseudogene. The TCR comes from an adult with Crohn's disease. The source material was ileal tissue. CDR3 reads: CASRLERLAGDTDTQYF. The DNA sequence follows: TGTGCAAGTCGCTTAGAGAGACTAGCGGGGGACACAGATACGCAGTATTTT.